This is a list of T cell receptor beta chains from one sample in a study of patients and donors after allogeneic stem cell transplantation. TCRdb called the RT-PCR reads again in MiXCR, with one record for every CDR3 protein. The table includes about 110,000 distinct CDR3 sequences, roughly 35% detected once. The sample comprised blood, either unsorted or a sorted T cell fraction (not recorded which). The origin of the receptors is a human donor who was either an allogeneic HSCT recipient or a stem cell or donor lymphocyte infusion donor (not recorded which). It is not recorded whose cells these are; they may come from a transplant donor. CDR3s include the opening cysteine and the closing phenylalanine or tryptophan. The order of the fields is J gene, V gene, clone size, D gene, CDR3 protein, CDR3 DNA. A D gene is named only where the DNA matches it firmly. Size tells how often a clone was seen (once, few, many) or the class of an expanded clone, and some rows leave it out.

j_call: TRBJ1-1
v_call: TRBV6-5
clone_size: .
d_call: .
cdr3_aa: CASSLRPPGPEAFF
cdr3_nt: TGTGCCAGCAGTCTTCGGCCCCCCGGTCCTGAAGCTTTCTTT

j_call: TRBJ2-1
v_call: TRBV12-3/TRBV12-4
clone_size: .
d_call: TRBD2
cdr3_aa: CASRGLAGYNEQFF
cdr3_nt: TGTGCCAGCCGAGGACTAGCGGGATACAATGAGCAGTTCTTC

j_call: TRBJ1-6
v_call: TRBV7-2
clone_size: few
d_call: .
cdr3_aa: CASSFFNVSPLHF
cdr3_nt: TGTGCCAGCAGCTTCTTTAATGTTTCACCCCTCCACTTT

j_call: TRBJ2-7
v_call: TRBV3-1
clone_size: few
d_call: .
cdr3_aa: CASSPTSRAFEQYF
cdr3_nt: TGTGCCAGCAGCCCGACTAGTAGGGCTTTCGAGCAGTACTTC

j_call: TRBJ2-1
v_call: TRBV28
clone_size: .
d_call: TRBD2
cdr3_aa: CASSRPPLAGNNEQFF
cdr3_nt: TGTGCCAGCAGCCGGCCCCCACTAGCGGGAAACAATGAGCAGTTCTTC

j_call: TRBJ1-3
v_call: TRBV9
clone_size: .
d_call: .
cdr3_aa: CASSVAGNTIYF
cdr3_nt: TGTGCCAGCAGCGTAGCTGGAAACACCATATATTTT

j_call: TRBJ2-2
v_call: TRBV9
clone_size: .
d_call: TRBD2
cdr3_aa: CASSHLAGLTGELFF
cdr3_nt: TGTGCCAGCAGCCACCTAGCGGGCCTCACCGGGGAGCTGTTTTTT

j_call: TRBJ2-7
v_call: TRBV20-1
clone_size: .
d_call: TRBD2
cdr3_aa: CSARTGGVYEQYF
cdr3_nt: TGCAGTGCTAGAACGGGAGGAGTGTACGAGCAGTACTTC

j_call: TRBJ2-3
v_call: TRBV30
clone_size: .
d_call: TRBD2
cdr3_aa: CAWNPAGGPDTQYF
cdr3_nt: TGTGCCTGGAATCCAGCGGGAGGGCCAGATACGCAGTATTTT

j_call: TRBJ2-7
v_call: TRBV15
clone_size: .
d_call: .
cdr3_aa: CATSRVIPGPYEQYF
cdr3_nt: TGTGCCACCAGCAGAGTAATTCCGGGCCCCTACGAGCAGTACTTC

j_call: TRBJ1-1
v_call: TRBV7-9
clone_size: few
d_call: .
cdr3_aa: CASSPGFGRTEAFF
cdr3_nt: TGTGCCAGCAGCCCTGGTTTTGGAAGAACTGAAGCTTTCTTT

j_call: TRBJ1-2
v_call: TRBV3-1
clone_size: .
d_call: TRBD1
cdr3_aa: CASSRDRGRPGSGYTF
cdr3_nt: TGTGCCAGCAGCCGGGACAGGGGGCGCCCCGGAAGTGGCTACACCTTC

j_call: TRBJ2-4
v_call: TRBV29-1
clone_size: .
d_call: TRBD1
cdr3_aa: CSVQDRGRSNIQYF
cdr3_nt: TGCAGCGTTCAGGACAGGGGGCGGTCAAACATTCAGTACTTC

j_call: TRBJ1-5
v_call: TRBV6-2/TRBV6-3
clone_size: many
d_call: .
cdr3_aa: CASSAGQPQHF
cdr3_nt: TGTGCCAGCAGCGCTGGTCAGCCCCAGCATTTT

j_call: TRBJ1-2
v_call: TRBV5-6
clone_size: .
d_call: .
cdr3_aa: CASSFSSSGVYGYTF
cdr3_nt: TGTGCCAGCAGCTTTAGTAGCTCGGGGGTCTATGGCTACACCTTC

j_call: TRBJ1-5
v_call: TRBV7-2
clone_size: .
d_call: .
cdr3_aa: CASSLRGSQPQHF
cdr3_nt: TGTGCCAGCAGCTTACGAGGAAGTCAGCCCCAGCATTTT

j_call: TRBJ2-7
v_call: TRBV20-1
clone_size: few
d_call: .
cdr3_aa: CSATSASYEQYF
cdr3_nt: TGCAGTGCTACTAGCGCAAGCTACGAGCAGTACTTC

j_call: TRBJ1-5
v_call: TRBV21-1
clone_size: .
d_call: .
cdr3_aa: CASSTRQPQHF
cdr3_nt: TGTGCCAGCAGCACGCGCCAGCCCCAGCATTTT

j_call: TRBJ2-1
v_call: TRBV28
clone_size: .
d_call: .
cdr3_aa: CASNRDSIHYNEQFF
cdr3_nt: TGTGCCAGCAACAGGGACTCGATTCACTACAATGAGCAGTTCTTC

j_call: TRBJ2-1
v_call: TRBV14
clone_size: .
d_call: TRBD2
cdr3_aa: CASSHSGTRDNEQFF
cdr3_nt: TGTGCCAGCAGCCATTCCGGGACTAGGGACAATGAGCAGTTCTTC

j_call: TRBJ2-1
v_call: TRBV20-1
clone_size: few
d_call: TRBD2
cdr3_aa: CSARDLAGEREQFF
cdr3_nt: TGCAGTGCTAGAGATTTAGCGGGAGAACGTGAGCAGTTCTTC

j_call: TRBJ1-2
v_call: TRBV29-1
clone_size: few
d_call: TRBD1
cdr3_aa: CSVERKGTGYGYTF
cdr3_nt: TGCAGCGTTGAGCGTAAAGGGACAGGGTATGGCTACACCTTC

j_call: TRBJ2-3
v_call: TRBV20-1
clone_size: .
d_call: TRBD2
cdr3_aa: CSARDRRLALREAQYF
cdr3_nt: TGCAGTGCTAGAGACCGACGACTAGCCCTACGTGAGGCGCAGTATTTT

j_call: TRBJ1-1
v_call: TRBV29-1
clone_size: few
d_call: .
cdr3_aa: CSVEVVHGAFF
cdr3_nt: TGCAGCGTTGAAGTAGTTCATGGGGCTTTCTTT

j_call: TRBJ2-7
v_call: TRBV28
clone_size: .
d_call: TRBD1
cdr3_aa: CASSSSDREEQYF
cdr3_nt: TGTGCCAGCAGTTCCTCCGACAGGGAAGAGCAGTACTTC

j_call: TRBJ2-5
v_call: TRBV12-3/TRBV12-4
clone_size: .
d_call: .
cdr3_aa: CASSLSVGRRDSQETQYF
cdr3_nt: TGTGCCAGCAGTTTATCCGTTGGCAGGAGGGACTCCCAAGAGACCCAGTACTTC

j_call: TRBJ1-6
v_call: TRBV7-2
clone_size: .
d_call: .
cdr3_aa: CASSPQTVVDSPLHF
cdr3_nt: TGTGCCAGCAGCCCCCAAACAGTAGTTGATTCACCCCTCCACTTT

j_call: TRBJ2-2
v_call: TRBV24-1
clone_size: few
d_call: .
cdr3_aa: CATKPGITGELFF
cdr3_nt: TGTGCCACCAAACCAGGGATCACCGGGGAGCTGTTTTTT